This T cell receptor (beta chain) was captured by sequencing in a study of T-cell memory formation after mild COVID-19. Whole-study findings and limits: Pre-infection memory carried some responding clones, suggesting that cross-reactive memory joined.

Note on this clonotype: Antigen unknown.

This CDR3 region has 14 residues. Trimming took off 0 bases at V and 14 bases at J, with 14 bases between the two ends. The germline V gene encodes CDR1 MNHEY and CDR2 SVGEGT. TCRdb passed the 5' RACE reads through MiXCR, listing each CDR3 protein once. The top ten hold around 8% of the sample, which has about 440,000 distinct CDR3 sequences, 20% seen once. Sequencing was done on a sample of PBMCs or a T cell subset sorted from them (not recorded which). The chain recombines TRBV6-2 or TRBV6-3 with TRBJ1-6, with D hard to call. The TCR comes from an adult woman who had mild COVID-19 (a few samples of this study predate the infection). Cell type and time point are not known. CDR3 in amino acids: CASSYSTVGQALHF. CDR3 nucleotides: TGTGCCAGCAGTTACTCGACGGTGGGCCAGGCCCTCCACTTT.